Listed here are 25 T cell receptor beta chains from one sample, sequenced in a study of T cells in Graves' hyperthyroidism and ophthalmopathy. Amplified TCR beta CDR3 regions came from RNA transcripts. The study used the HTBI primer set for a first-round RT-PCR of the TCR CDR3. TCRdb passed the multiplex PCR reads through MiXCR, listing each CDR3 protein once. The table includes about 640,000 distinct CDR3 sequences, around 21% detected once. The sample taken for sequencing was blood. The receptors were gathered from a man aged 25 to 45 with Graves' ophthalmopathy.

This chain joins TRBV5-1 and TRBJ2-1, with D uncertain. The V gene's germline CDR1 is SGHRS and CDR2 YFSETQ. V lost 0 bases to trimming and J lost 12 bases, with 13 bases between them. This CDR3 has 13 amino acids. CDR3: CASSLEASVGQFF. In DNA form, the CDR3 reads TGCGCCAGCAGCTTGGAGGCATCGGTGGGGCAGTTCTTC. Drawing the rest from reference TRBV5-1 and TRBJ2-1, the complete variable domain is KAGVTQTPRYLIKTRGQQVTLSCSPISGHRSVSWYQQTPGQGLQFLFEYFSETQRNKGNFPGRFSGRQFSNSRSEMNVSTLELGDSALYLCASSLEASVGQFFGPGTRLTVL.

This chain uses TRBV4-1 with TRBJ2-5; D not certain. The germline V gene has CDR1 MGHRA and CDR2 YSYEKL. V gave up 1 base and J gave up 2 bases, with 11 bases separating them. CDR3 size: 15 residues. In DNA form, the CDR3 reads TGCGCCAGCAGCCAAGTTTCGAGAACACAAGAGACCCAGTACTTC. It yields the protein CASSQVSRTQETQYF.

The chain joins TRBV27 to TRBJ2-1; 16 nucleotides line up with TRBD2. V gave up 3 bases and J gave up 0 bases; unmatched junction bases: 8. The V gene's germline CDR1 is MNHEY and CDR2 SMNVEV (reference sequence). This CDR3 is built from 20 residues. CDR3 bases: TGTGCCAGCAGTTTGGGACTAGCGGGAGGGTACGGAAGCTCCTACAATGAGCAGTTCTTC. Its translation is CASSLGLAGGYGSSYNEQFF.

V and J are TRBV5-4 and TRBJ2-5; 8 nucleotides match TRBD2. Germline CDR1 reads SGHNT; CDR2 reads YYREEE (reference sequence). The J segment lost 0 bases and the V segment lost 6 bases, leaving 4 bases of the junction unmatched. CDR3 length equals 14 residues. DNA of the CDR3: TGTGCCAGCACCACTAGCGGAAACCAAGAGACCCAGTACTTC. As protein: CASTTSGNQETQYF. Complete variable domain (other parts from reference TRBV5-4 and TRBJ2-5): ETGVTQSPTHLIKTRGQQVTLRCSSQSGHNTVSWYQQALGQGPQFIFQYYREEENGRGNFPPRFSGLQFPNYSSELNVNALELDDSALYLCASTTSGNQETQYFGPGTRLLVL.

A note on this clonotype: The CDR3 does not close with the conserved phenylalanine or tryptophan, likely indicating a read error. This chain connects TRBV15 to TRBJ2-7; D is possibly TRBD2 (6 bases). The CDR3 spans 18 residues. Trimming removed 1 base from V and 3 bases from J, with 22 bases in between. From germline, CDR1 is LNHNV and CDR2 YYDKDF (reference sequence). CDR3 bases: TGTGCCACCAGCAGAGCGGGACTGACATCCAAGTGGGTCTACGAGCAGTACCTC. It translates to CATSRAGLTSKWVYEQYL.

This rearrangement joins TRBV27 to TRBJ1-4, with 7 bases aligning to TRBD1. V was clipped by 8 bases and J by 8 bases; unmatched bases: 8. Germline assignment: CDR1 MNHEY and CDR2 SMNVEV (reference sequence). This CDR3 has 13 residues. The CDR3 loop is CASARRTGEKLFF. CDR3 nucleotide sequence: TGTGCCAGCGCGCGACGGACAGGAGAAAAACTGTTTTTT.

The chain combines TRBV7-9 with TRBJ2-3, with D possibly TRBD2 on 6 matching bases. The germline V gene has CDR1 SEHNR and CDR2 FQNEAQ (reference sequence). This CDR3 is built from 16 residues. The ends were cut back, 5 bases at V and 0 bases at J, with 15 bases in the middle. DNA of the CDR3: TGTGCCAGCAGCCGCAGGGACTCACCGAGCACAGATACGCAGTATTTT. Amino acid sequence: CASSRRDSPSTDTQYF.

This clonotype was picked up a small number of times. The chain uses TRBV28 and TRBJ1-5; D perhaps matches TRBD1 (5 bases). The V gene lost 9 bases and the J gene lost 7 bases, with 19 bases spanning the gap. The length of the CDR3 is 14 residues. Germline lookup yields CDR1 MDHEN and CDR2 SYDVKM. The CDR3: CASKRDPLTQPQHF. The DNA of the CDR3 is TGTGCCAGTAAACGGGACCCACTAACCCAGCCCCAGCATTTT.

This clonotype was observed a few times. This chain uses TRBV5-1 with TRBJ1-4, with TRBD1 as a possible D gene (5 bases). This CDR3 spans 14 amino acids. Trimming took 3 bases from V and 6 from J, leaving 12 bases between them. The germline gives CDR1 SGHRS, CDR2 YFSETQ. This CDR3 reads CASSSGTLDEKLFF. In DNA, the CDR3 is TGCGCCAGCAGCTCGGGGACTTTAGATGAAAAACTGTTTTTT.

This clonotype was picked up a small number of times. The chain links TRBV6-1 to TRBJ2-7; 8 bases align to TRBD2. Trimming removed 8 bases from V and 4 bases from J; junction bases left unmatched: 19. This CDR3 region has 17 residues. Germline CDR1 and CDR2: MNHNS and SASEGT. CDR3 protein: CASSPGLGYYERYEQYF. Here the CDR3 DNA reads TGTGCCAGCTCGCCGGGACTAGGGTACTACGAACGGTACGAGCAGTACTTC.

This clonotype was seen a handful of times. This rearrangement joins TRBV11-2 to TRBJ2-5; 8 bases align to TRBD1. Germline lookup yields CDR1 SGHAT and CDR2 FQNNGV. J gave up 4 bases and V 5 bases, and 6 bases lay outside the gene matches. The CDR3 runs to 14 residues. CDR3: CASSLFTGGETQYF. The CDR3 coding sequence is TGTGCCAGCAGCCTATTTACAGGGGGAGAGACCCAGTACTTC.

This clonotype was counted between two and nine times. The V gene is TRBV6-1, the J gene TRBJ1-2; D gene uncertain. The germline V gene encodes CDR1 MNHNS and CDR2 SASEGT. Trimming shortened V by 2 bases and J by 4 bases, and 8 bases separated the two germline ends. CDR3 length equals 13 residues. As DNA, the CDR3 is TGTGCCAGCAGTGAATTGATGATCTATGGCTACACCTTC. Its translation is CASSELMIYGYTF.

This clonotype was detected many times. This rearrangement joins TRBV3-1 to TRBJ2-3; 7 bases are shared with TRBD2. The CDR3 is made up of 15 amino acids. Germline CDR1 LGHDT, CDR2 YNNKEL (reference sequence). Trimming at V came to 2 bases and at J to 2 bases, leaving 4 bases not matched to a gene. The CDR3 sequence is CASSQQAGPTDTQYF. DNA of the CDR3: TGTGCCAGCAGCCAACAAGCGGGACCCACAGATACGCAGTATTTT.

In the case of this clonotype: It may be a read error: a sequence one base away is much more abundant. The chain is built from TRBV12-3 or TRBV12-4 and TRBJ2-7, with D maybe TRBD2 (6 bases). Between the trimmed V and J ends, which lost 8 bases and 0 bases, there was a span of 17 bases. The CDR3 loop spans 15 amino acids. The CDR3 coding sequence is TGTGCCAGCGGCCTTGGGGGACTCCCCTCCTACGAGCAGTACTTC. Encoded protein: CASGLGGLPSYEQYF.

About this clonotype itself: A much larger clone sits a single nucleotide away, making a read error possible. The V gene is TRBV20-1, the J gene TRBJ2-1; maybe TRBD2 (6 bases). The CDR3 sequence is 17 residues long. Germline V gene sequence: CDR1 DFQATT, CDR2 SNEGSKA (reference sequence). V shed 6 bases and J shed 6 bases, with 27 bases lying between them. In DNA form, the CDR3 reads TGCAGTGCGCGTGGGATCGCCGGGCTAGCGACCTGCAATGAGCAGTTCTTC. Translation: CSARGIAGLATCNEQFF.

CDR3 amino acids: CASSLFFFGSSYNSPLHF. CDR3 bases: TGTGCCAGCAGTTTATTCTTTTTCGGAAGCTCCTATAATTCACCCCTCCACTTT. The rearrangement uses TRBV28 and TRBJ1-6, with D unclear. Trimming left V 1 base short and J 0 bases short, with 13 bases between. Germline CDR1 reads MDHEN; CDR2 reads SYDVKM. CDR3 length: 18 amino acids.

In its sample, this clonotype was seen a few times. V usage is TRBV3-1 and J usage is TRBJ2-2, with 7 bases lining up with TRBD2. Germline trimming cut 2 bases from V and 5 bases from J; bases unmatched to any gene: 2. Per the germline V gene, CDR1 is LGHDT and CDR2 is YNNKEL (reference sequence). The length of the CDR3 is 14 residues. The CDR3 DNA is TGTGCCAGCAGCCAACCTAGCGGAACCGGGGAGCTGTTTTTT. The encoded protein is CASSQPSGTGELFF.

This clonotype turned up a few times. J is TRBJ1-5 and V is TRBV4-3; unclear D gene. The CDR3 covers 13 residues. V was pared by 0 bases and J by 7 bases, with 7 bases between. CDR1 and CDR2 (germline): LGHNA, YSLEER. In DNA, the CDR3 is TGCGCCAGCAGCCAAGAGCTGGTCCAGCCCCAGCATTTT. This codes for CASSQELVQPQHF.

This clonotype has just a few counts. The chain employs TRBV12-3 or TRBV12-4 and TRBJ2-7; D is possibly TRBD2 (6 bases). V lost 6 bases, J lost 0 bases, and 12 bases lay in between. The CDR3 covers 14 residues. CDR3 bases: TGTGCCAGCAGCAGAACGGGGGTCTCCTACGAGCAGTACTTC. It codes for CASSRTGVSYEQYF.

This clonotype was seen at least ten times. The rearrangement links TRBV7-2 to TRBJ2-5; TRBD2 matches 7 bases. Trimming at V came to 2 bases and at J to 4 bases, leaving 7 bases not matched to a gene. The germline V gene has CDR1 SGHTA and CDR2 FQGNSA. The CDR3 spans 15 residues. The CDR3 sequence is CASSLRRERLETQYF. CDR3 nucleotide sequence: TGTGCCAGCAGCTTAAGGCGGGAGAGGTTAGAGACCCAGTACTTC.

The chain couples TRBV4-1 to TRBJ1-1, with unresolved D. The V gene's germline CDR1 is MGHRA and CDR2 YSYEKL. The ends were cut back, 1 base at V and 5 bases at J, with 23 bases in the middle. This CDR3 has 18 amino acids. For the CDR3, the DNA is TGCGCCAGCAGCCAAGTTATTCCTCGCGGCCTGCGAGGGACTGAAGCTTTCTTT. Residues: CASSQVIPRGLRGTEAFF.

The chain couples TRBV6-1 to TRBJ1-3; D uncertain. This CDR3 region has 14 residues. V was pared by 3 bases and J by 0 bases, with 6 bases between. The germline gives CDR1 MNHNS, CDR2 SASEGT. The CDR3 sequence is CASSDSTSGNTIYF. The CDR3 bases are TGTGCCAGCAGTGATTCAACCTCTGGAAACACCATATATTTT.

The sample holds many counts of this clonotype. The chain recombines TRBV28 with TRBJ1-2, with TRBD1 identical over 7 bases. Germline trimming cut 5 bases from V and 4 bases from J; bases unmatched to any gene: 1. The germline V gene has CDR1 MDHEN and CDR2 SYDVKM. The CDR3 totals 12 residues. CDR3 protein: CASSRGLYGYTF. In DNA, the CDR3 is TGTGCCAGCAGTAGGGGGCTCTATGGCTACACCTTC.

The chain carries TRBV7-3 and TRBJ2-4; no firm D call. V lost 5 bases, J lost 0 bases, and 11 bases lay in between. Germline lookup yields CDR1 SGHTA and CDR2 FQGTGA. The CDR3 consists of 15 residues. DNA for the CDR3: TGTGCCAGCAGCCCTGGTCGCGTAGCCAAAAACATTCAGTACTTC. It translates to CASSPGRVAKNIQYF.

This clonotype has a handful of counts. The V call is TRBV29-1, the J call TRBJ2-5, with a weak D call TRBD2 (7 bases). V shed 2 bases and J shed 1 base, with 23 bases lying between them. This CDR3 contains 18 residues. CDR1 SQVTM and CDR2 ANQGSEA come from the germline V gene. This CDR3 is CSVEPAGGPQAPQETQYF. CDR3 coding DNA: TGCAGCGTTGAACCTGCCGGGGGGCCGCAAGCCCCCCAAGAGACCCAGTACTTC.